This passage covers 3 T cell receptor beta chains from one sample sequenced in a study of cytomegalovirus exposure and HLA in healthy donors (dated by TCRdb to 2015 to 2018). Libraries were built with the immunoSEQ multiplex PCR assay. For the multiplex PCR, a mixture combining 60 forward primers for TCR Vbeta segments and 13 reverse primers for TCR Jbeta segments was used. The table comes from immuneACCESS by way of TCRdb, which keeps in-frame sequences with V and J called. Part of the clones is missing from these tables; in studies checked, under half for an unresolved V gene and the rest for unknown reasons. In all, the sample holds about 250,000 clones, and around 66% of those were seen once. 2% to 2.5% of the sample is taken by the ten largest. Sequencing was performed on PBMCs. These receptors were collected from a female donor in good health and CMV-seronegative.

The chain links TRBV7-9 to TRBJ2-1; 8 bases map to TRBD2. Losses at the gene ends were 7 bases for V and 4 bases for J; bases not matched to a gene: 6. The CDR3 spans 14 residues. Germline-derived CDR1 and CDR2 are SEHNR and FQNEAQ (reference sequence). CDR3 nucleotide sequence: TGTGCCAGCATCGGTAGCGGGACTTACAATGAGCAGTTCTTC. Its protein is CASIGSGTYNEQFF.

The chain carries TRBV7-9 and TRBJ2-7; 9 nucleotides line up with TRBD1. The ends lost 2 bases at V and 7 bases at J; junction bases unmatched: 6. This CDR3 is 14 amino acids long. Germline CDR1 and CDR2: SEHNR and FQNEAQ (reference sequence). In DNA, the CDR3 is TGTGCCAGCAGCTTACGACAGGGGGAAGTGGAGCAGTACTTC. Its protein product is CASSLRQGEVEQYF.

J is TRBJ2-3 and V is TRBV5-4; 9 nucleotides match TRBD1. CDR3 length: 15 residues. Looked up from germline, CDR1 is SGHNT and CDR2 is YYREEE (reference sequence). Trimming cost V 4 bases and J 4 bases; bases outside gene matches: 7. CDR3 DNA: TGTGCCAGCAGCGACGGGACAGGGAGATCAGATACGCAGTATTTT. It is translated as CASSDGTGRSDTQYF.